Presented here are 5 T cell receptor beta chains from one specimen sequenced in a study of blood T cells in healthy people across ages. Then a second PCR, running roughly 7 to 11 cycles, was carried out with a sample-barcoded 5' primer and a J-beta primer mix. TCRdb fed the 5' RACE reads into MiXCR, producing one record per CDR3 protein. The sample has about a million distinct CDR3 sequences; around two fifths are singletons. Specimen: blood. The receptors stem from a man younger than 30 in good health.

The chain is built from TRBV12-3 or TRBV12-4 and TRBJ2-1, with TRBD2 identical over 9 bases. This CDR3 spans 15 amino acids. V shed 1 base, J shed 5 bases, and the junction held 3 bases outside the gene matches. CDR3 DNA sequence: TGTGCCAGCAGTTTAGGACTAGCGGTCGACAATGAGCAGTTCTTC. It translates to CASSLGLAVDNEQFF.

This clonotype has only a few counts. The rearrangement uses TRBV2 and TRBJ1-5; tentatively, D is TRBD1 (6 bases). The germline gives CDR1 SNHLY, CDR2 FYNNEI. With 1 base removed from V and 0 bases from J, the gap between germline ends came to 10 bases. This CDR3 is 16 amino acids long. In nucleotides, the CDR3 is TGTGCCAGCAGTGAAGAGGGGGGGGTTAGCAATCAGCCCCAGCATTTT. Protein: CASSEEGGVSNQPQHF.

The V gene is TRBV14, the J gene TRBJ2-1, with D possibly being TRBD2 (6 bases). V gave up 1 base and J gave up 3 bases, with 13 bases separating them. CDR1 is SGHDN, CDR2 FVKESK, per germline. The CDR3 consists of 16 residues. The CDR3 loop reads CASSQVPVGLYNEQFF. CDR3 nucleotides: TGTGCCAGCAGCCAAGTCCCCGTGGGACTCTACAATGAGCAGTTCTTC.

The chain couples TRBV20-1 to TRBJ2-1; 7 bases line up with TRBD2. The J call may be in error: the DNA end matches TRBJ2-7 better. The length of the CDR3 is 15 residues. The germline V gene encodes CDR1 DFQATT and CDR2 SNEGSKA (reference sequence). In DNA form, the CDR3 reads TGCAGTGCTAGCCGAGCGGGGTCCTCCTACAATGAGCAGTACTTC. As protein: CSASRAGSSYNEQYF.

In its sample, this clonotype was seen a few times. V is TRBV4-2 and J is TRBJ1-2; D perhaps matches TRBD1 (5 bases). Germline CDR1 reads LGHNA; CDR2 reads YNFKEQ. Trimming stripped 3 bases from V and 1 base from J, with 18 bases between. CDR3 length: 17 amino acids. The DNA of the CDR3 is TGTGCCAGCAGCCAGGCGGTGAGAGGGGCCGTTAACTATGGCTACACCTTC. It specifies CASSQAVRGAVNYGYTF.